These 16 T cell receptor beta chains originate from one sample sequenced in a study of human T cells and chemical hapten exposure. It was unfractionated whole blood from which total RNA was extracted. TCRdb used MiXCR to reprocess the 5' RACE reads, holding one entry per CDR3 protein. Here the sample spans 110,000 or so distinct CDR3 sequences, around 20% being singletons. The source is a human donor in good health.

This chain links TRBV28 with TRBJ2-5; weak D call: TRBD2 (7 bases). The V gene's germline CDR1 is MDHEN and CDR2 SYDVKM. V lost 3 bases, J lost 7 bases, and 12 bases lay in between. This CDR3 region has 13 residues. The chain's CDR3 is CASSFRGAVTQYF. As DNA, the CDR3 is TGTGCCAGCAGTTTCCGGGGGGCGGTGACCCAGTACTTC. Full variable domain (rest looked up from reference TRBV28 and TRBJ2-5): DVKVTQSSRYLVKRTGEKVFLECVQDMDHENMFWYRQDPGLGLRLIYFSYDVKMKEKGDIPEGYSVSREKKERFSLILESASTNQTSMYLCASSFRGAVTQYFGPGTRLLVL.

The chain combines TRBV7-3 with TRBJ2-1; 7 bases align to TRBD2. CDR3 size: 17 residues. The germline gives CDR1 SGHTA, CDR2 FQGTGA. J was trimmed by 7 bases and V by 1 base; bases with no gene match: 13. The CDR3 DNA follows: TGTGCCAGCAGCTTAAGAGGAGGACTAGGTAGAGCGAATGAGCAGTTCTTC. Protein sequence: CASSLRGGLGRANEQFF. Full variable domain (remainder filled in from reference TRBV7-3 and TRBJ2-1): GAGVSQTPSNKVTEKGKYVELRCDPISGHTALYWYRQSLGQGPEFLIYFQGTGAADDSGLPNDRFFAVRPEGSVSTLKIQRTERGDSAVYLCASSLRGGLGRANEQFFGPGTRLTVL.

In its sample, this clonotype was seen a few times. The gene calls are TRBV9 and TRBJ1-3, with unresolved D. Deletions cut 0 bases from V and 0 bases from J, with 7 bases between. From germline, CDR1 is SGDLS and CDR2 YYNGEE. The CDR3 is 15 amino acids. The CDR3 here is CASSVVGSSGNTIYF. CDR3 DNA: TGTGCCAGCAGCGTAGTCGGCAGCTCTGGAAACACCATATATTTT.

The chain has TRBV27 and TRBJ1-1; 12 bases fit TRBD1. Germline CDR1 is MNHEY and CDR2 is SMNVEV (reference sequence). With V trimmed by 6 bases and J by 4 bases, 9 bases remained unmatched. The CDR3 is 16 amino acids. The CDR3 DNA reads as TGTGCCAGCAGAATGGGGGGGGACAGGGGGCCCACTGAAGCTTTCTTT. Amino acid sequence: CASRMGGDRGPTEAFF.

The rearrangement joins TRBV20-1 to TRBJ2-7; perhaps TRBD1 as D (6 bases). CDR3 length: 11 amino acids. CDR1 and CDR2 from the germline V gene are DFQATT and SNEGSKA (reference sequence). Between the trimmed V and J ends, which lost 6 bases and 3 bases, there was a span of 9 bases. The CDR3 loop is CSANRDYEQYF. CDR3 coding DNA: TGCAGTGCGAACAGGGACTACGAGCAGTACTTC.

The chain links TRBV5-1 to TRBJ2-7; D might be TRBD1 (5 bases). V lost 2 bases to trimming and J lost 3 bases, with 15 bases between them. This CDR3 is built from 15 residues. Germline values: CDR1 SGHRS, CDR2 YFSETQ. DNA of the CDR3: TGCGCCAGCAGCTTTTCCCGCCAGGGCTACTACGAGCAGTACTTC. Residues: CASSFSRQGYYEQYF.

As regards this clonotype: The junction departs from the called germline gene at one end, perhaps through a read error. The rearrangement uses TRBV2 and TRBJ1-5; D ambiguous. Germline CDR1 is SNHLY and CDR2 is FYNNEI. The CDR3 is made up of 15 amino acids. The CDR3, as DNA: TGTGCCAGCGGACGATCAGGATATAGCAATCAGTCCCAGCATTTT. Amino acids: CASGRSGYSNQSQHF.

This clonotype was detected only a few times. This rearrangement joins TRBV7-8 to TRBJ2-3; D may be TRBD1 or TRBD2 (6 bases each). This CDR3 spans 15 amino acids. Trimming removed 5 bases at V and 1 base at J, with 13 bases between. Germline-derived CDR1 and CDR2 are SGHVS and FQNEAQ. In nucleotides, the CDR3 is TGTGCCAGCAGCCAGGGGAGGCAGGGCACAGATACGCAGTATTTT. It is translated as CASSQGRQGTDTQYF.

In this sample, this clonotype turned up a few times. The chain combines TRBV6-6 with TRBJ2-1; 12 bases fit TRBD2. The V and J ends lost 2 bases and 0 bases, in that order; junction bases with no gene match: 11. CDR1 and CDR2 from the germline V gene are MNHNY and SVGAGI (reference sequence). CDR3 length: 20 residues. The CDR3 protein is CASSYPLASGRDFSYNEQFF. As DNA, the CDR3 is TGTGCCAGCAGTTACCCGCTGGCTAGCGGGAGGGACTTCTCCTACAATGAGCAGTTCTTC.

CDR3 amino acids: CASSFGPPSSYEQYF. The CDR3 DNA is TGTGCCAGCAGCTTCGGGCCCCCTAGCTCCTACGAGCAGTACTTC. The chain is built from TRBV5-4 and TRBJ2-7; the D is unclear. Germline V gene sequence: CDR1 SGHNT, CDR2 YYREEE (reference sequence). The CDR3 spans 15 residues. V gave up 2 bases and J gave up 0 bases, with 12 bases separating them.

CDR3 protein: CASSSSPGAPANYGYTF. The CDR3 DNA reads as TGTGCCAGCAGTTCCTCTCCAGGGGCCCCTGCTAACTATGGCTACACCTTC. V and J are TRBV6-4 and TRBJ1-2, with D possibly being TRBD1 (6 bases). From germline, CDR1 is MRHNA and CDR2 SNTAGT. The length of the CDR3 is 17 residues. V was clipped by 5 bases and J by 0 bases, with 19 bases between them.

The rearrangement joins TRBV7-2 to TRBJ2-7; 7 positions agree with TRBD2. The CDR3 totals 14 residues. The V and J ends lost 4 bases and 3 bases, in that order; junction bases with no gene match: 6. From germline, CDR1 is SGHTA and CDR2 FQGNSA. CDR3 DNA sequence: TGTGCCAGCAGCTCAGGTGCGGGGGTCTACGAGCAGTACTTC. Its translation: CASSSGAGVYEQYF.

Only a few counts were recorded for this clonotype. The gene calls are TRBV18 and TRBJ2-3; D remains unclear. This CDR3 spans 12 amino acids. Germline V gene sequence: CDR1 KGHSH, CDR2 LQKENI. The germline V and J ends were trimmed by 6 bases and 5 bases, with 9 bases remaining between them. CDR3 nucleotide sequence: TGTGCCAGCTCCGGGCTCGGAGATACGCAGTATTTT. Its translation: CASSGLGDTQYF.

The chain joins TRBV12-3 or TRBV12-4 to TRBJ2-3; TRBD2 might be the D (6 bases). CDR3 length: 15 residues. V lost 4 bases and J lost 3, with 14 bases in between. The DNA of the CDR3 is TGTGCCAGCAGTTCGGTGGAGACTAGAACAGATACGCAGTATTTT. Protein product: CASSSVETRTDTQYF.

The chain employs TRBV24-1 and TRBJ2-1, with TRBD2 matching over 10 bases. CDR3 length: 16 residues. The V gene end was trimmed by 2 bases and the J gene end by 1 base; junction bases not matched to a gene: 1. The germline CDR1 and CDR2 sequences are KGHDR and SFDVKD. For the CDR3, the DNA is TGTGCCACCAGTGATTCGACTAGCGGGTCCTACAATGAGCAGTTCTTC. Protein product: CATSDSTSGSYNEQFF.

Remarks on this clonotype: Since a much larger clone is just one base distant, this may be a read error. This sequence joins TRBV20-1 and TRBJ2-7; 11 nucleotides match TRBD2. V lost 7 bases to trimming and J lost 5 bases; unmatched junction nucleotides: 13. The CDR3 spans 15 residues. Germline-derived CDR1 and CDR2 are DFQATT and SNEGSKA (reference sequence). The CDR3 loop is CSVEVEGTSGHEQYF. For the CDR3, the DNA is TGCAGTGTCGAGGTGGAGGGGACTAGCGGCCACGAGCAGTACTTC.